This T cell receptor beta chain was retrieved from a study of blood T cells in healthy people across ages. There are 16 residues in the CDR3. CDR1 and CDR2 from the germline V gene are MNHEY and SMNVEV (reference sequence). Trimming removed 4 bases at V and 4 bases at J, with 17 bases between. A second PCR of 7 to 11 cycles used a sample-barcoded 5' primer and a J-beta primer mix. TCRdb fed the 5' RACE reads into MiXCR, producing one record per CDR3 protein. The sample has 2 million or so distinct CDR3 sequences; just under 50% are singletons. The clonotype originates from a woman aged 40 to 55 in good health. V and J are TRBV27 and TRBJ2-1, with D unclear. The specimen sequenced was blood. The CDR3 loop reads CASSSDVGLSYNEQFF. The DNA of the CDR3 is TGTGCCAGCAGTTCGGATGTGGGCCTCAGTTACAATGAGCAGTTCTTC.